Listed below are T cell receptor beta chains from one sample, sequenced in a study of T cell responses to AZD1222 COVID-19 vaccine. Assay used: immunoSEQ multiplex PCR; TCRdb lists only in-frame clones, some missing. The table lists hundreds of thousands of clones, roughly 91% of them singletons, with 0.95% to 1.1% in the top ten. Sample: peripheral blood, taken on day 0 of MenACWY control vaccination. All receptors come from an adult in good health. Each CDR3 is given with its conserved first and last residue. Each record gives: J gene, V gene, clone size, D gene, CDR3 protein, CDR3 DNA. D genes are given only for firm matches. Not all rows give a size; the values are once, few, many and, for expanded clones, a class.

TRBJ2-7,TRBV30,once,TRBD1,CAWSRQGANEQYF,TGTGCCTGGAGTCGACAGGGGGCCAACGAGCAGTACTTC
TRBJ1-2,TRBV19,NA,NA,CASSIGSVYGYTF,TGTGCCAGTAGTATTGGCAGTGTGTATGGCTACACCTTC
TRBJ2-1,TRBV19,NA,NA,CASSITTSSYNEQFF,TGTGCCAGTAGTATAACGACCTCCTCCTACAATGAGCAGTTCTTC
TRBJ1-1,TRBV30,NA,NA,CAWSEDRSEAFF,TGTGCCTGGAGTGAAGACAGATCTGAAGCTTTCTTT
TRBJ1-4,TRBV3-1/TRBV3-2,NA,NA,CASSQDWRWEQPRGNEKLFF,TGTGCCAGCAGCCAAGATTGGCGATGGGAACAACCCCGCGGTAATGAAAAACTGTTTTTT
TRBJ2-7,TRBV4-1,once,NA,CASSRAQSGSTEQYF,TGCGCCAGCAGCCGAGCCCAGAGCGGTTCTACCGAGCAGTACTTC
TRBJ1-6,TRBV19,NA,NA,CASRGPHGSPLHF,TGTGCCAGTCGGGGACCTCATGGATCACCCCTCCACTTT
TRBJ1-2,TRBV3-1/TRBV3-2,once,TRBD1,CASSQNPGTGRDYGYTF,TGTGCCAGCAGCCAAAATCCCGGGACAGGGAGAGACTATGGCTACACCTTC
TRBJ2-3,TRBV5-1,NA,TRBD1,CASQRDSYTDTQYF,TGCGCCAGCCAACGGGACAGTTACACAGATACGCAGTATTTT
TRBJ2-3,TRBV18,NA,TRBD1,CASSLRGQGGPDTQYF,TGTGCCAGCTCACTTCGAGGACAGGGTGGGCCAGATACGCAGTATTTT
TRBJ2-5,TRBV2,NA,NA,CASSFLATQETQYF,TGTGCCAGCAGTTTTCTAGCGACCCAAGAGACCCAGTACTTC
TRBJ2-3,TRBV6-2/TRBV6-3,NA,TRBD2,CASSYLGLAADTQYF,TGTGCCAGCAGTTACCTGGGACTAGCAGCAGATACGCAGTATTTT
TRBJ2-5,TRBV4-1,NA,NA,CASSQDPGGGGLGTQYF,TGCGCCAGCAGCCAAGATCCTGGGGGTGGGGGATTAGGGACCCAGTACTTC
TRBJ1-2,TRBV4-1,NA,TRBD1,CASRNGTAYGYTF,TGCGCCAGCAGAAATGGGACAGCTTATGGCTACACCTTC